Below, 8 T cell receptor beta chains from the same sample are listed, as sequenced in a study of blood T cell repertoires in COVID-19 (dated by TCRdb to about 2020). The receptor library was made with the immunoSEQ multiplex PCR assay. Not all clones reach the TCRdb copy of this immuneACCESS table, which keeps in-frame sequences only. Checked studies attribute under half of the gap to unresolved V genes and leave the rest unexplained. The sample has roughly 65,000 clones on record, about three quarters of them singletons. The ten largest account for 20% to 25% of the sample. Specimen: peripheral blood. The origin of the receptors is a human donor in a cohort sampled during active COVID-19.

This clone was recorded only once. The CDR3 DNA is TGTGCCAGCAATCAACTAGCGGGGGGGCCAGATACGCAGTATTTT. Protein product: CASNQLAGGPDTQYF. This chain connects TRBV2 to TRBJ2-3; 13 positions match TRBD2. V shed 7 bases, J shed 4 bases, and the junction held 5 bases outside the gene matches. The CDR3 consists of 15 residues. Germline CDR1 reads SNHLY; CDR2 reads FYNNEI.

This chain joins TRBV25-1 and TRBJ2-5; TRBD2 might be the D (6 bases). Trimming removed 2 bases from V and 8 bases from J, with 15 bases in between. The CDR3 consists of 14 residues. Germline V gives CDR1 MGHDK, CDR2 SYGVNS. The chain's CDR3 is CASSEPGTLDTQYF. CDR3 in DNA: TGTGCCAGCAGTGAACCCGGGACTCTCGACACCCAGTACTTC.

This clone was found once. The V call is TRBV28, the J call TRBJ2-7; D remains unclear. Trimming cost V 8 bases and J 6 bases, with 17 bases left between them. The length of the CDR3 is 13 residues. From germline, CDR1 is MDHEN and CDR2 SYDVKM. The CDR3 protein is CASADPQALEQYF. The CDR3 bases are TGTGCCAGCGCTGACCCCCAGGCTCTCGAGCAGTACTTC.

CDR3: CASRGDRGPYNEQFF. DNA for the CDR3: TGTGCCAGCAGGGGTGACAGGGGACCCTACAATGAGCAGTTCTTC. The chain joins TRBV2 to TRBJ2-1; TRBD1 agrees at 8 bases. Losses at the gene ends were 6 bases for V and 2 bases for J; bases not matched to a gene: 6. This CDR3 region has 15 residues. The V gene's germline CDR1 is SNHLY and CDR2 FYNNEI.

The CDR3 region has the DNA TGTGCCAGTAGACCCCCAGGGCTCGGACAGCCCCAGCATTTT. Protein sequence: CASRPPGLGQPQHF. The chain has TRBV19 and TRBJ1-5; tentative D call: TRBD1 (5 bases). V shed 6 bases and J shed 7 bases, with 16 bases lying between them. Germline CDR1 and CDR2: LNHDA and SQIVND (reference sequence). This CDR3 contains 14 residues.

A few counts support this clone. CDR3 protein: CATTGGAEGGNEQFF. In DNA, the CDR3 is TGTGCCACCACTGGCGGGGCGGAGGGTGGGAATGAGCAGTTCTTC. The chain links TRBV24-1 to TRBJ2-1; TRBD2 is a possible D gene (6 bases). The V gene lost 8 bases and the J gene lost 7 bases, with 20 bases spanning the gap. Germline CDR1 is KGHDR and CDR2 is SFDVKD. This CDR3 region has 15 residues.

The chain combines TRBV14 with TRBJ2-5; 9 bases fit TRBD1. This CDR3 is built from 14 residues. V shed 4 bases and J 5 bases; nucleotides not matched to a gene: 5. Germline CDR1 SGHDN, CDR2 FVKESK. The CDR3 protein is CASSLQGARETQYF. In DNA, the CDR3 is TGTGCCAGCAGCCTACAGGGGGCCCGGGAGACCCAGTACTTC.

The gene calls are TRBV18 and TRBJ2-3; perhaps TRBD2 as D (6 bases). Germline lookup yields CDR1 KGHSH and CDR2 LQKENI. There are 16 residues in the CDR3. Trimming pared 0 bases from V and 5 bases from J, leaving 15 bases between. The CDR3 DNA reads as TGTGCCAGCTCACCACCGGTCGGGGGTGGTGGAGATACGCAGTATTTT. Encoded protein: CASSPPVGGGGDTQYF.